The 14 T cell receptor beta chains below were found in one sample sequenced in a study of Ad26.COV2.S vaccination and SARS-CoV-2 variants. This sample's treatment: some 20 received Ad26.COV2.S at low or high dose, single or two shots; about 5 received placebo; per-sample allocation not given. Collection of samples fell on day 63 after the first vaccine or placebo injection. Sequencing was performed with immunoSEQ multiplex PCR; in TCRdb, only in-frame clones are kept and a portion is missing. The table lists 400,000 or so clones, approximately 90% of them singletons. The material sequenced was peripheral blood, taken in a trial of Ad26.COV2.S vaccine versus placebo. These receptors were collected from a person aged 18-65 years who received the Ad26.COV2.S COVID-19 vaccine or a placebo.

The chain recombines TRBV7-2 with TRBJ2-1; D uncertain. Trimming took 1 base from V and 8 from J, leaving 9 bases between them. The V gene's germline CDR1 is SGHTA and CDR2 FQGNSA. The CDR3 is made up of 13 amino acids. In DNA form, the CDR3 reads TGTGCCAGCAGCTTAGTAGGGTGGGATGAGCAGTTCTTC. It translates to CASSLVGWDEQFF.

For this clone: Other nucleotide sequences in the sample specify the same CDR3. The gene calls are TRBV5-4 and TRBJ2-5; TRBD1 might be the D (7 bases). Trimming took off 0 bases at V and 5 bases at J, with 11 bases between the two ends. The CDR3 is made up of 14 amino acids. CDR1 is SGHNT, CDR2 YYREEE, per germline (reference sequence). The CDR3 sequence is CASSLAGGGETQYF. The CDR3 nucleotides read TGTGCCAGCAGCTTGGCCGGAGGGGGCGAGACCCAGTACTTC. The full variable domain, completed using reference TRBV5-4 and TRBJ2-5, is ETGVTQSPTHLIKTRGQQVTLRCSSQSGHNTVSWYQQALGQGPQFIFQYYREEENGRGNFPPRFSGLQFPNYSSELNVNALELDDSALYLCASSLAGGGETQYFGPGTRLLVL.

The rearrangement links TRBV6-5 to TRBJ2-7; 8 nucleotides line up with TRBD2. The CDR3 contains 14 residues. Germline V CDR1 and CDR2: MNHEY, SVGAGI. V was clipped by 8 bases and J by 6 bases; unmatched bases: 12. The DNA of the CDR3 is TGTGCCAGCCCTCCCGTCGGGGGGGTCTGCGAGCAGTACTTC. Its protein product is CASPPVGGVCEQYF.

The V gene is TRBV2, the J gene TRBJ2-2; D is uncertain. Germline V gene sequence: CDR1 SNHLY, CDR2 FYNNEI. Trimming left V 6 bases short and J 0 bases short, with 11 bases between. The CDR3 runs to 15 residues. The CDR3 sequence: CASRPTDSNTGELFF. CDR3 nucleotides: TGTGCCAGCAGACCCACAGATTCGAACACCGGGGAGCTGTTTTTT.

This chain uses TRBV5-6 with TRBJ1-2, with TRBD1 matching 11 bases. Germline V lookup: CDR1 SGHDT, CDR2 YYEEEE. V was pared by 3 bases and J by 4 bases, with 11 bases of the junction left unmatched. This CDR3 contains 17 residues. CDR3 DNA: TGTGCCAGCAGCTCCCTTGGACAGGGGGCAGCGAGCTATGGCTACACCTTC. It translates to CASSSLGQGAASYGYTF.

The chain employs TRBV19 and TRBJ2-1; D possibly matches TRBD1 or TRBD2 (5 bases each). The CDR3 runs to 14 residues. V lost 5 bases, J lost 4 bases, and 12 bases lay in between. Germline lookup yields CDR1 LNHDA and CDR2 SQIVND (reference sequence). This chain's CDR3 is CASSSGSRYNEQFF. The CDR3 region has the DNA TGTGCCAGTAGTTCAGGGAGTAGGTACAATGAGCAGTTCTTC.

V is TRBV12-5 and J is TRBJ1-1; TRBD1 is a possible D gene (5 bases). Looked up from germline, CDR1 is LGHNT and CDR2 is FRNRAP. V lost 7 bases and J 8 bases, leaving 14 bases between the germline ends. The CDR3 consists of 12 residues. The DNA of the CDR3 is TGTGCTAGTGCCGGGGGGTATGGAGAAGCTTTCTTT. It specifies CASAGGYGEAFF.

The chain uses TRBV7-8 and TRBJ1-1; maybe TRBD1 (5 bases). The CDR3 length is 13 residues. The germline V gene has CDR1 SGHVS and CDR2 FQNEAQ. V was trimmed by 1 base and J by 3 bases, leaving 6 bases between them. The CDR3 DNA sequence: TGTGCCAGCAGCTTAGGACAGTACACTGAAGCTTTCTTT. Encoded protein: CASSLGQYTEAFF.

This clone appeared a single time. V usage is TRBV5-1 and J usage is TRBJ2-2, with 11 bases aligning to TRBD2. The CDR3 consists of 17 residues. V lost 0 bases to trimming and J lost 0 bases; unmatched junction nucleotides: 1. Germline V CDR1 and CDR2: SGHRS, YFSETQ. CDR3: CASSLGLAGSNTGELFF. The CDR3 region has the DNA TGCGCCAGCAGCTTGGGACTAGCGGGATCGAACACCGGGGAGCTGTTTTTT.

The chain recombines TRBV18 with TRBJ1-5; 8 positions match TRBD1. CDR1 is KGHSH, CDR2 LQKENI, per germline. Trimming cost V 6 bases and J 0 bases; bases outside gene matches: 4. The CDR3 has 15 amino acids. The CDR3 bases are TGTGCCAGCTCGGCAGGGGGCAATAGCAATCAGCCCCAGCATTTT. Translation gives CASSAGGNSNQPQHF.

As regards this clone: Other DNA sequences within the sample encode an identical CDR3. The genes are TRBV11-2 and TRBJ2-7; D gene uncertain. Germline V gene lookup returns CDR1 SGHAT and CDR2 FQNNGV. Trimming took 1 base from V and 3 from J, leaving 4 bases between them. The CDR3 runs 12 residues. CDR3 nucleotide sequence: TGTGCCAGCAGCTTAGTCGGCTACGAGCAGTACTTC. Translating gives CASSLVGYEQYF.

The chain employs TRBV6-5 and TRBJ2-1; 9 bases align to TRBD1. The V segment lost 6 bases and the J segment 15 bases; nucleotides outside the gene matches: 9. The germline CDR1 and CDR2 sequences are MNHEY and SVGAGI. The CDR3 length is 12 residues. CDR3 sequence reads: CASRPGQGFTFF. The CDR3 coding sequence is TGTGCCAGCAGACCCGGACAGGGGTTTACGTTCTTC.

The gene calls are TRBV6-5 and TRBJ1-1; the D is unclear. Germline assignment: CDR1 MNHEY and CDR2 SVGAGI. The CDR3 has 13 amino acids. The V gene lost 5 bases and the J gene lost 0 bases, with 7 bases spanning the gap. The CDR3 protein is CASSLNLNTEAFF. Here the CDR3 DNA reads TGTGCCAGCAGTCTCAACCTGAACACTGAAGCTTTCTTT.

The V gene is TRBV5-1, the J gene TRBJ1-5, with D possibly matching TRBD1 (5 bases). V lost 7 bases, J lost 0 bases, and 17 bases lay in between. The germline CDR1 and CDR2 sequences are SGHRS and YFSETQ. The CDR3 contains 16 residues. The CDR3 nucleotides read TGCGCCAGCGCCCCAGGAGGGGACTATAGCAATCAGCCCCAGCATTTT. This gives the protein CASAPGGDYSNQPQHF.